This T cell receptor beta chain is drawn from a study of human T cells and chemical hapten exposure (dated by TCRdb to the early 2020s). Concerning the study at large: For sensitization, 2% DPC in acetone was applied to an approximately 2 cm by approximately 2 cm area of upper inner arm skin. Throughout the study period of approximately 23 weeks, patients also received therapeutic DPC doses to the scalp every week. Patch tests used Finn chambers with 0.01% DPC on the upper back, scored after 6 days by International Contact Dermatitis Research Group standards. Most of the patients in the cohort were female, and the cohort covered alopecia areata with under or over 50% scalp involvement, alopecia totalis and alopecia universalis. The libraries were sequenced as a pool, and the TCR yield per sample differed mostly because of small variations in library volumes within the pool. In alopecia patients, the study followed how the peripheral blood TCR repertoire changed in vivo over primary and secondary sensitization to diphenylcyclopropenone (DPC), a hapten. Blood samples were taken from patients before sensitization (week 0) and then at 2, 6 and about 24 weeks after DPC sensitization. Nearly 30 alopecia patients gave blood for TCR sequencing at one to four time points (pre-sensitization, 2, 6 and 24 weeks). What the study reported, not specific to this receptor: The number of TCRs above 1 in 1000 frequency did not change with DPC sensitization; there was no evidence of global repertoire structure alterations. Repeated subsampling changed both the strength of the expansion versus patch-test correlation and the threshold at which that correlation became significant. Patch test score correlated positively with the number of PT1 expanded TCRs, reaching significance at thresholds 8, 16 and 32 but not at 4. Expanded TCRs formed significantly more large CDR3 similarity clusters than pre-sensitization or healthy control sets, consistent with antigen-driven responses. Alopecia, a presumed autoimmune disease, was present in all patients, so the immune response of the patients might differ from that of healthy individuals.

This clonotype was observed a single time. The antigen it recognizes is unknown. The sample holds no much larger clone one base away, and base qualities are not on file. The label giving this sample's time point can be read as: patch test 1, 2 weeks after DPC sensitization. The intended sense of this specimen's treatment or condition label: therapeutic diphenylcyclopropenone sensitization with weekly scalp DPC. At every patch-test visit, the blood draw took place before the patch test was put on. To be eligible, patients had to be aged 18 to 70, diagnosed with alopecia and judged suitable for DPC therapy, while pregnant patients were excluded. Total RNA was extracted from unfractionated whole blood that had been collected in Tempus Blood RNA tubes. V is pruned by 3 bases and J by 1 base, leaving 2 bases of the junction without a gene match. According to the germline V gene, CDR1 reads SGHRS and CDR2 reads YFSETQ. The CDR3 goes from the cysteine to the phenylalanine over 15 residues. Of all the DNA, just the CDR3 is kept, 45 bases in frame from base 1.

Library method: RACE. Reads for this sample came from a NextSeq 500. Library preparation attached unique molecular identifiers to individual cDNA molecules for quantitative, reproducible TCR counting. For every blood RNA sample, sequencing covered both the TCR alpha and TCR beta chains. As for how the authors treated the data: The median number of TCRs per sample was approximately 96,000, ranging from about 20,000 to 690,600. The Decombinator software suite was used to annotate V, J and CDR3 in the TCR reads. For the PS versus PT1 abundance plots, all samples were subsampled to the same number of TCRs (28,000). TCRs were defined as expanded if absent before sensitization and observed at least eight times at the 2-week time point. TCRdb redid the processing of the public reads, applying fastp at Q25 and MiXCR, and retained in-frame beta chains. Every distinct CDR3 protein forms one entry, paired with its most common genes and DNA. These V and J calls originate from TCRdb's pipeline instead of the authors' own analysis. This sample lists about 69,000 distinct CDR3 sequences; more than 30% were detected once. The ten biggest clones cover about 9% of the sample.

The source of this sequence is a man aged 35 to 55 with alopecia areata. Some clones in this sample may be carry-over from other donors' samples. The sample was whole blood, taken in connection with sensitization to the hapten diphenylcyclopropenone (DPC). Rearrangement joined TRBV5-1 to TRBJ1-1; 11 central nucleotides agree with TRBD1. The sequenced DNA is TGCGCCAGCAGCTGGGACAGGGGGAGGAACACTGAAGCTTTCTTT. Its translation is CASSWDRGRNTEAFF.